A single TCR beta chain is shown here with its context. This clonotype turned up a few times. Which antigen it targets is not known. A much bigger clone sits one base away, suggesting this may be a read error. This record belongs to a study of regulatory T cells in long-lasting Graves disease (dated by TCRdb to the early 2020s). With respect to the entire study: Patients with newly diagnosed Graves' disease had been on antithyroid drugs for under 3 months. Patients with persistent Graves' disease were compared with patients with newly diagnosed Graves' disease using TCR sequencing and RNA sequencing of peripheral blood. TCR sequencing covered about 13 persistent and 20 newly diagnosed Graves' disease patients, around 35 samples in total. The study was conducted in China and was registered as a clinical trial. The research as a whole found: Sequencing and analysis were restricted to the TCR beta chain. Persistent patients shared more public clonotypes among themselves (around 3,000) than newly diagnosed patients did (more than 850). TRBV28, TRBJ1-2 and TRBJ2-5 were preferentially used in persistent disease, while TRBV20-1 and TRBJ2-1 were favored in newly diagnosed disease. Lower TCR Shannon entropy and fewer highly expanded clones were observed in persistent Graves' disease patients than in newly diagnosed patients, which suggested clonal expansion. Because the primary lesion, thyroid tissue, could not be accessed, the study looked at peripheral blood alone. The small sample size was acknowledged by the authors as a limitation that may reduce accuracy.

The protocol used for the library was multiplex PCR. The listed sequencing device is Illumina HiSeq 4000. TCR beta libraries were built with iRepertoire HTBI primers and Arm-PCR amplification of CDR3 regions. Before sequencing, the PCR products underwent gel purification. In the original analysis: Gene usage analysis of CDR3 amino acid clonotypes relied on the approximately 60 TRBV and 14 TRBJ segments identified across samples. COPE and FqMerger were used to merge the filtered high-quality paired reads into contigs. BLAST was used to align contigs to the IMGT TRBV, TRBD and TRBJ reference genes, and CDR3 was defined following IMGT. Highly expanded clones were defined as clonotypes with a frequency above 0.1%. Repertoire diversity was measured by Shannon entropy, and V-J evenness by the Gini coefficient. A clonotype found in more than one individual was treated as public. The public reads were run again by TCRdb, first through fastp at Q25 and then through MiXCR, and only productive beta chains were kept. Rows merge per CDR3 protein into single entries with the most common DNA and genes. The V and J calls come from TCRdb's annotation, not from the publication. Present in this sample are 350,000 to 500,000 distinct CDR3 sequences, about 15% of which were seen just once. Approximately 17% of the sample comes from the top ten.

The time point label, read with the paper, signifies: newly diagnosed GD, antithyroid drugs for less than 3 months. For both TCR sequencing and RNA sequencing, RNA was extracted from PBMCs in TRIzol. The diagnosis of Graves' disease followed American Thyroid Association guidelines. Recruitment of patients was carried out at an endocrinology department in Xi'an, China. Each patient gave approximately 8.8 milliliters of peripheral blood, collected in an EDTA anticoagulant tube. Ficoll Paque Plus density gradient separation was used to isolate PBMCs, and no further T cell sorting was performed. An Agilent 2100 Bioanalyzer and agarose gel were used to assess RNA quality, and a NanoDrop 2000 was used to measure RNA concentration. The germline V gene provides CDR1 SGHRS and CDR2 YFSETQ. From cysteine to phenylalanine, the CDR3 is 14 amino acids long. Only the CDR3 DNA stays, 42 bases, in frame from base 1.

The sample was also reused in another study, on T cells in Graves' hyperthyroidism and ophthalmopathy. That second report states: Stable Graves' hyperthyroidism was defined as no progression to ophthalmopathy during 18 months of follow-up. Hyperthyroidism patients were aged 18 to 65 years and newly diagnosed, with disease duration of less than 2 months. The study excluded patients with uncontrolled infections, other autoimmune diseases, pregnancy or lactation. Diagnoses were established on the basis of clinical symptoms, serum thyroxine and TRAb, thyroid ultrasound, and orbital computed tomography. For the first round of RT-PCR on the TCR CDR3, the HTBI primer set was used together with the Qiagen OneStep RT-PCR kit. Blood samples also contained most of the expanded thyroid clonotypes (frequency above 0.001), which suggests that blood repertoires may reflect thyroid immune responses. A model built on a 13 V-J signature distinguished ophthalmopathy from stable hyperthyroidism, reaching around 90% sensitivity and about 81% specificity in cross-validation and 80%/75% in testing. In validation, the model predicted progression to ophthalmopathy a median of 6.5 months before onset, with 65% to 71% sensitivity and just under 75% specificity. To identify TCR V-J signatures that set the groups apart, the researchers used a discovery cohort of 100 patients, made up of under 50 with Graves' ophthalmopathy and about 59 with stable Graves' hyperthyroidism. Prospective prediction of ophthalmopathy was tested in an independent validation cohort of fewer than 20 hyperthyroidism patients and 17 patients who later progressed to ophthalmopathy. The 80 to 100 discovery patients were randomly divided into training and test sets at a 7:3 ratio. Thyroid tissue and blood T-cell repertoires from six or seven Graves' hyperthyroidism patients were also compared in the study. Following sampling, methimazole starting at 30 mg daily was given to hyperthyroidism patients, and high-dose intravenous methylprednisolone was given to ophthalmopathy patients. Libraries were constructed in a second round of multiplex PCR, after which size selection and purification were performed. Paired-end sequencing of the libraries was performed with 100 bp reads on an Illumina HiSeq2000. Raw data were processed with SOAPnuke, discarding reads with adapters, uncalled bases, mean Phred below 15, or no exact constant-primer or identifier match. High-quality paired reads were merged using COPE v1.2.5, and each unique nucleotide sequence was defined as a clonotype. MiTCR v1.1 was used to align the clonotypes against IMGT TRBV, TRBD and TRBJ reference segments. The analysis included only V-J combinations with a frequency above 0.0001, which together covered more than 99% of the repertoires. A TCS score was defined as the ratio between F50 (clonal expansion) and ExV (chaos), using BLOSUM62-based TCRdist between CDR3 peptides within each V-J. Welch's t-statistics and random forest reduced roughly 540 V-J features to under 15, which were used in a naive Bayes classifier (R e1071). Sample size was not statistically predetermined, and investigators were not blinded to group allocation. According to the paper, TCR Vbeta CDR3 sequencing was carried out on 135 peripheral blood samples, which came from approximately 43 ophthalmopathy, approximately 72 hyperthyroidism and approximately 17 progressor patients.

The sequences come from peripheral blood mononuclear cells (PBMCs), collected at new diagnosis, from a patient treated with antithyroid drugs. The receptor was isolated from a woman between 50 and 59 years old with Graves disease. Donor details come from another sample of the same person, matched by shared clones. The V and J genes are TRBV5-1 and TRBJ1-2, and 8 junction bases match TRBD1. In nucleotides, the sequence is TGCGCCGGCAGCTTGGGACAGGAGCACTATGGCTACACCTTC. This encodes CAGSLGQEHYGYTF.